This entry features one T cell receptor beta chain sequence. The antigen remains unidentified. The entry originates in a study of T cells after yellow fever vaccination. In the study overall: When fractions had low cell numbers, they were prepared with SMART-Seq v4 Ultra Low Input. Overall study findings and caveats: Shared CD4/CD8 clonotypes were a small share, likely from convergent recombination.

Conversion of TCR transcripts into cDNA relied on 5'RACE template switching, which added a universal primer site and UMIs. TCRdb re-called the 5' RACE reads with MiXCR, one entry per CDR3 protein. The table lists about 580,000 distinct CDR3 sequences, 17% of them singletons. Germline V gives CDR1 SGHTA, CDR2 FQGNSA. This CDR3 has 15 residues. V trimming: 5 bases; J trimming: 3 bases; junction bases outside the gene matches: 7. The starting material was PBMCs, obtained 5 days after the first yellow fever vaccination. The TCR was taken from a man in his late teens or twenties who received the YFV17D yellow fever vaccine. This chain uses TRBV7-2 with TRBJ2-3; 8 bases are a match to TRBD2. In DNA, the CDR3 is TGTGCCAGCAGCCGTAGCGGGGTTAGGACAGATACGCAGTATTTT. Amino acid sequence: CASSRSGVRTDTQYF.